A single sample gave rise to the 19 T cell receptor beta chains below, sequenced in a study of blood T cell repertoires in COVID-19. Measured with immunoSEQ multiplex PCR; TCRdb has only the in-frame clones, and not every one. The sample lists approximately 160,000 clones; roughly 90% were seen once. What was sequenced was peripheral blood. The receptors originated from a man aged 50 to 60 with acute or convalescent COVID-19.

V is TRBV2 and J is TRBJ2-1; the D gene is possibly TRBD2 (7 bases). Germline V lookup: CDR1 SNHLY, CDR2 FYNNEI. V was pared by 8 bases and J by 7 bases, with 21 bases between. This CDR3 has 15 amino acids. The chain's CDR3 is CASQGSGGSWNEQFF. The CDR3 bases are TGTGCCAGCCAGGGGTCTGGCGGGAGTTGGAATGAGCAGTTCTTC.

The chain links TRBV27 to TRBJ1-4; D is unclear. Germline CDR1 is MNHEY and CDR2 is SMNVEV (reference sequence). The CDR3 sequence is 15 residues long. Deletions cut 4 bases from V and 0 bases from J, with 9 bases between. The CDR3 loop is CASSSREATNEKLFF. In DNA, the CDR3 is TGTGCCAGCAGTTCCCGGGAGGCAACTAATGAAAAACTGTTTTTT.

In the case of this clone: Additional DNA sequences in this sample encode the identical CDR3. The V gene is TRBV2, the J gene TRBJ1-6, with D hard to call. Germline assignment: CDR1 SNHLY and CDR2 FYNNEI. V shed 0 bases and J shed 5 bases, with 5 bases lying between them. The CDR3 extends over 14 amino acids. DNA of the CDR3: TGTGCCAGCAGTGAAGCCAGGAATAATTCACCCCTCCACTTT. Residues: CASSEARNNSPLHF. Variable domain in full (rest from reference TRBV2 and TRBJ1-6): EPEVTQTPSHQVTQMGQEVILRCVPISNHLYFYWYRQILGQKVEFLVSFYNNEISEKSEIFDDQFSVERPDGSNFTLKIRSTKLEDSAMYFCASSEARNNSPLHFGNGTRLTVT.

The chain recombines TRBV7-2 with TRBJ1-5, with 8 bases lining up with TRBD1. Germline loops: CDR1 SGHTA, CDR2 FQGNSA. The CDR3 covers 15 residues. With V trimmed by 1 base and J by 6 bases, 5 bases remained unmatched. The CDR3 DNA is TGTGCCAGCAGCTTAGACAGGGGGAGCGGTCAGCCCCAGCATTTT. This translates into CASSLDRGSGQPQHF.

This clone was seen once. The rearrangement joins TRBV13 to TRBJ1-1; D remains unclear. Germline V gene lookup returns CDR1 PRHDT and CDR2 FYEKMQ (reference sequence). The V gene lost 3 bases and the J gene lost 8 bases, with 13 bases spanning the gap. The CDR3 is made up of 13 amino acids. This chain's CDR3 is CASSFQTSSEAFF. For the CDR3, the DNA is TGTGCCAGCAGCTTCCAAACATCGTCGGAAGCTTTCTTT.

The rearrangement joins TRBV5-1 to TRBJ2-1, with TRBD1 matching 7 bases. V gave up 0 bases and J gave up 3 bases; unmatched junction bases: 3. Germline V gene data show CDR1 as SGHRS and CDR2 as YFSETQ. The CDR3 covers 15 residues. The CDR3 sequence: CASSLEGTDYNEQFF. In DNA form, the CDR3 reads TGCGCCAGCAGCTTGGAGGGGACAGACTACAATGAGCAGTTCTTC.

This clone was seen just once. The genes are TRBV24-1 and TRBJ2-5; 8 positions match TRBD1. In germline, CDR1 is KGHDR, CDR2 SFDVKD. This CDR3 spans 15 amino acids. V lost 3 bases, J lost 2 bases, and 4 bases stayed unmatched. The CDR3 DNA sequence: TGTGCCACCAGTGATGGGACAGGCTTTCAAGAGACCCAGTACTTC. This gives the protein CATSDGTGFQETQYF.

V is TRBV7-3 and J is TRBJ1-1; the D gene is possibly TRBD1 (6 bases). The CDR3 consists of 14 residues. Trimming took off 2 bases at V and 1 base at J, with 8 bases between the two ends. Looked up from germline, CDR1 is SGHTA and CDR2 is FQGTGA. The CDR3 nucleotides read TGTGCCAGCAGCTTATCAGGGGCGAACACTGAAGCTTTCTTT. As protein: CASSLSGANTEAFF.

The chain is built from TRBV4-3 and TRBJ2-7, with D perhaps matching TRBD2 (6 bases). Per germline, CDR1 LGHNA and CDR2 YSLEER. The CDR3 length is 16 residues. The V and J ends lost 0 bases and 3 bases respectively, with 15 bases between them. This CDR3 reads CASSQDGPGVYYEQYV. CDR3 nucleotide sequence: TGCGCCAGCAGCCAAGACGGCCCGGGAGTATACTACGAGCAGTACGTC.

V is TRBV6-5 and J is TRBJ2-7; D is uncertain. This CDR3 is 14 amino acids long. V was cut by 11 bases and J by 3 bases, with 20 bases left in between. CDR1 and CDR2 (germline): MNHEY, SVGAGI. The CDR3 here is CAASPTIGIYEQYF. In DNA, the CDR3 is TGTGCCGCATCCCCGACAATCGGCATCTACGAGCAGTACTTC.

The J gene is TRBJ2-5, the V gene TRBV5-4; 9 nucleotides line up with TRBD1. The germline V gene encodes CDR1 SGHNT and CDR2 YYREEE (reference sequence). After removal of 4 bases from V and 5 bases from J, the junction contained 3 bases not matched to a gene. This CDR3 has 13 amino acids. The CDR3: CASSAQGAETQYF. DNA for the CDR3: TGTGCCAGCAGCGCACAGGGGGCTGAGACCCAGTACTTC.

V is TRBV30 and J is TRBJ2-2; possible D gene TRBD2, 6 bases. There are 15 residues in the CDR3. The germline CDR1 and CDR2 sequences are GTSNPN and SVGIG (reference sequence). Trimming stripped 5 bases from V and 2 bases from J, with 15 bases between. CDR3 amino acids: CAWAPGLANTGELFF. The CDR3 nucleotides are TGTGCCTGGGCGCCGGGACTCGCTAACACCGGGGAGCTGTTTTTT.

The chain links TRBV28 to TRBJ1-4; TRBD1 matches at 7 bases. The CDR3 covers 16 residues. The trim removed 5 bases at V and 6 bases at J, leaving 12 bases unmatched. CDR1 is MDHEN and CDR2 is SYDVKM in the germline V gene. The CDR3 spells CASSLYRTGGHEKLFF. The CDR3 coding sequence is TGTGCCAGCAGTCTGTATCGGACAGGAGGACATGAAAAACTGTTTTTT.

CDR3 nucleotides: TGTGCCAGCATTGATAACTCGGTTTATAGGACCCAGTACTTC. This encodes CASIDNSVYRTQYF. This sequence joins TRBV6-6 and TRBJ2-5; unclear D gene. CDR3 length: 14 residues. Germline values: CDR1 MNHNY, CDR2 SVGAGI (reference sequence). Trimming removed 7 bases from V and 7 bases from J, with 19 bases in between.

The chain employs TRBV19 and TRBJ1-5, with D uncertain. Trimming left V 4 bases short and J 3 bases short, with 7 bases between. Per germline, CDR1 LNHDA and CDR2 SQIVND (reference sequence). The CDR3 covers 13 residues. CDR3 sequence reads: CASSSSNNQPQHF. The CDR3 region has the DNA TGTGCCAGTAGTAGTTCCAACAATCAGCCCCAGCATTTT.

CDR3 DNA: TGCGCCAGCAGCGACCCCGGACAGGGGGAGGTCTTAAAACTGTTTTTT. Its protein product is CASSDPGQGEVLKLFF. The chain couples TRBV5-1 to TRBJ1-4, with 10 bases matching TRBD1. V lost 4 bases to trimming and J lost 10 bases; unmatched junction nucleotides: 13. This CDR3 comprises 16 residues. Germline CDR1 is SGHRS and CDR2 is YFSETQ. Full variable domain (rest looked up from reference TRBV5-1 and TRBJ1-4): KAGVTQTPRYLIKTRGQQVTLSCSPISGHRSVSWYQQTPGQGLQFLFEYFSETQRNKGNFPGRFSGRQFSNSRSEMNVSTLELGDSALYLCASSDPGQGEVLKLFFGSGTQLSVL.

This sequence joins TRBV6-1 and TRBJ1-1, with a weak D call TRBD1 (5 bases). The V gene lost 2 bases and the J gene lost 6 bases, with 13 bases spanning the gap. This CDR3 is 14 amino acids long. Germline CDR1 MNHNS, CDR2 SASEGT. The CDR3 here is CASSERRGPAEAFF. In DNA, the CDR3 is TGTGCCAGCAGTGAACGAAGGGGTCCCGCTGAAGCTTTCTTT.

V is TRBV7-2 and J is TRBJ2-1, with TRBD2 identical over 8 bases. CDR3 length: 13 amino acids. J lost 6 bases, V lost 8 bases, and 6 bases had no gene match. Germline V gene lookup returns CDR1 SGHTA and CDR2 FQGNSA. CDR3 bases: TGTGCCAGCCTAGCGGGTCTACTCAATGAGCAGTTCTTC. This sequence encodes CASLAGLLNEQFF.

This clone came up a few times. The chain recombines TRBV7-2 with TRBJ1-2; D perhaps matches TRBD1 (6 bases). The CDR3 is 15 amino acids. V lost 5 bases and J 4 bases, leaving 17 bases between the germline ends. Germline V gene sequence: CDR1 SGHTA, CDR2 FQGNSA. This CDR3 is CASSPETTGTYGYTF. CDR3 in DNA: TGTGCCAGCAGCCCGGAAACCACAGGGACCTATGGCTACACCTTC.